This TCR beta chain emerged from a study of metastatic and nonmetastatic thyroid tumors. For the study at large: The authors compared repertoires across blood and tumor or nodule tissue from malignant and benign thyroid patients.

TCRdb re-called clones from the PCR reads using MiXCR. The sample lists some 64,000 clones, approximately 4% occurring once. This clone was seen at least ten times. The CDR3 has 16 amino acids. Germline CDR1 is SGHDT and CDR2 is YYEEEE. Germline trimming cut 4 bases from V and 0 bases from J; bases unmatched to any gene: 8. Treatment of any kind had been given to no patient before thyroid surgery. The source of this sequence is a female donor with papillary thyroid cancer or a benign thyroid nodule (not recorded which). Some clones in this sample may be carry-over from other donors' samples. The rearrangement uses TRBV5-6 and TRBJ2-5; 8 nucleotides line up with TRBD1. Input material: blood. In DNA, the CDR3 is TGTGCCAGCAGCGGCTGGACAGGGTTGTACCAAGAGACCCAGTACTTC. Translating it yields CASSGWTGLYQETQYF.